The present entry profiles one T cell receptor (beta chain) with its context. The specificity of this receptor is unknown. It has no much larger one-base neighbor in the sample; base qualities were not kept. For every bulk PBMC sample, a fixed 350 ng of DNA was loaded. Following the manufacturer instructions, the immunoSEQ TCRb Assay kit was used to amplify TCR beta CDR3 sequences from genomic DNA. The KAPA Library Quantification Kit for Illumina platforms was used to quantify pooled libraries by qPCR. Sequencing of the pooled libraries was done on an Illumina NextSeq 500, with clustering at 0.6-1.1 pM. The paper's data handling went like this. The TCR data were analyzed using immunoSEQ ANALYZER and the R LymphoSeq package. A rearrangement efficiency score was calculated as productive divided by the sum of productive and non-productive CDR3 sequences. Clonality was measured with the Gini coefficient and diversity with the Renyi index at alpha=1, compared pairwise between timepoints within each patient. Clonal relatedness used an edit distance of 3, and repertoire similarity used the Bhattacharyya coefficient, both computed in LymphoSeq. Linear discriminant analysis on week-3 changes in clonality and diversity was built with the R MASS and caret packages to classify response. The table was pulled from immuneACCESS by TCRdb, which kept in-frame rearrangements only. Such tables lose some clones; where checked, under half of the loss comes from unresolved V genes, and the rest has no known cause. That table furnishes V, J and clone size, whereas the DNA furnished D and trimming. This sample gives 25,000 to 35,000 clones in total; over 70% of them show up just once. 10% of the sample rests with the top ten.

This record belongs to a study of blood T cell dynamics during melanoma immunotherapy (dated by TCRdb to 2018 to 2021). Regarding the complete study: Patients had metastatic melanoma and received first-line pembrolizumab or nivolumab plus ipilimumab as standard of care in the United Kingdom. To find early correlates of response, peripheral T cell receptor repertoires were profiled in metastatic melanoma patients before and after one cycle of checkpoint inhibitor therapy. The training cohort was made up of consecutive patients, while a further independent group of patients from the same centre was pooled to form an external validation set.

What the research found in general, with its limitations: The relatively small sample size was acknowledged as potentially limiting generalization of the results. Whether the T cell clones behind the repertoire changes were melanoma-specific or instead reflected general immune activation was something the study could not determine. Unlike progressors, patients who went on to achieve disease control showed a bifurcated reorganization of the PBMC repertoire at W3, with either increased clonality or increased diversity.

According to the study, the label for this sample's time point signals: week 3, after first cycle of checkpoint inhibitor. Blood samples were collected before treatment (T0) and at week 3 (W3), after the first cycle of checkpoint blockade. Except for a couple of patients with rapid clinical progression, response was assessed 12 weeks after the first infusion by RECIST 1.1; disease control meant complete response, partial response or stable disease. Patients were not eligible if they had prior systemic cancer treatment, concomitant immunosuppressant therapy or synchronous other active malignancies. To track both circulating cells and T cell turnover, TCR beta was sequenced from bulk PBMC as well as from plasma cell-free DNA. Lymphoprep and SepMate tubes were used to isolate PBMC from blood, and red cell lysis was then performed. QIAamp DNA Blood Mini kits were used to extract DNA from both PBMC and sorted T cell subsets.

Here V drops 5 bases and J drops 0 bases, and the junction holds 7 bases not matched to any gene. From the germline V gene, CDR1 is SNHLY and CDR2 is FYNNEI. Measured from the cysteine to the phenylalanine, the CDR3 is 16 residues long. Just CDR3 DNA is preserved here, 48 bases in frame from base 1. The receptor was isolated from a human donor with melanoma. The specimen comprised blood, sampled from a patient treated with checkpoint blockade. The chain links TRBV2 with TRBJ2-3; TRBD2 matches 8 bases in the middle. The CDR3 region: CASSISGSASTDTQYF. The DNA reads TGTGCCAGCAGTATCAGCGGGAGCGCTAGCACAGATACGCAGTATTTT.